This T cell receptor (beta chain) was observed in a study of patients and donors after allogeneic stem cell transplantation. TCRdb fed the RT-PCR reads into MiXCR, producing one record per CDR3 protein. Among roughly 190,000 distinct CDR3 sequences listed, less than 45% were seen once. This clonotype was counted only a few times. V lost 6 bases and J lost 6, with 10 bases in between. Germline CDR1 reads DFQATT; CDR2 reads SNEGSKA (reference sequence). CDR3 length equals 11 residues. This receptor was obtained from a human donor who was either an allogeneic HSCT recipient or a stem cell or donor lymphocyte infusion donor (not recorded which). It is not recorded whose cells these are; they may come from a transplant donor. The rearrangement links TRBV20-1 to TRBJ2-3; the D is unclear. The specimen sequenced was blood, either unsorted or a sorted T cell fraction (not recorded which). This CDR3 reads CSAPRRDTQYF. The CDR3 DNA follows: TGCAGTGCGCCCCGTAGGGATACGCAGTATTTT.